Listed here is a single T cell receptor beta chain. Its antigen is undetermined. The CDR3 length is 16 residues. Trimming stripped 5 bases from V and 7 bases from J, with 21 bases between. CDR1 is MNHEY and CDR2 is SVGAGI in the germline V gene. This specimen belongs to a study of molecular identifiers for immune sequencing clone quantification. Study-wide results and limits: Among about a million naive cells, as was reported, spiked Jurkat TCR RNA from one cell was detectable. Over 97% of effector molecules, but under 1% in naive cells, were held by clones with more than 20 RNA copies.

Researchers sorted naive CD8 T cells as cells that were CD8+CD4-CCR7+CD45RA+. TCRdb reprocessed the PCR reads via MiXCR and lists one record per CDR3 protein. The sample holds about 640,000 distinct CDR3 sequences; approximately 20% are singletons and the top ten take around 0.9%. The sequencing sample was made of naive CD8+ T cells from blood, with Jurkat cell RNA spiked in. Indicated subset: FACS-sorted CD8+CD4-CCR7+CD45RA+ naive T cells. The rearrangement joins TRBV6-5 to TRBJ2-1, with D perhaps TRBD2 (5 bases). The clonotype comes from a human donor in good health. Some libraries in this study had Jurkat cell RNA spiked in. This chain's CDR3 is CASSTDWTLMGNEQFF. CDR3 nucleotides: TGTGCCAGCAGTACGGATTGGACTCTAATGGGGAATGAGCAGTTCTTC.